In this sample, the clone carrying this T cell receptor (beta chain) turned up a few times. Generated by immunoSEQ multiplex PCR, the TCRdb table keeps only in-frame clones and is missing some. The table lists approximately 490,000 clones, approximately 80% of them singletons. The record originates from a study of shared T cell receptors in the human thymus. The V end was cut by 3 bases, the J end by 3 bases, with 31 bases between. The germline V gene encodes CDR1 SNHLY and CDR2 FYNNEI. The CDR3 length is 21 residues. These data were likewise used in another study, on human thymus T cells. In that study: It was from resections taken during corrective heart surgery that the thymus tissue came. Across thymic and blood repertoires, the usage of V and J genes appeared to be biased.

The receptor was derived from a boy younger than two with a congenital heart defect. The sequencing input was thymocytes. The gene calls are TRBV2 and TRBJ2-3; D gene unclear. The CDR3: CASSDVADHGGTLGVTDTQYF. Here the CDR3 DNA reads TGTGCCAGCAGTGATGTTGCCGACCACGGCGGCACCCTAGGTGTAACAGATACGCAGTATTTT.